This T cell receptor beta chain appears in the sequencing data of a study of T cells after yellow fever vaccination. Template-switching 5'RACE yielded the TCR cDNA; a universal primer site and UMIs were added in the process. From the 5' RACE reads, TCRdb called clonotypes with MiXCR, one entry per CDR3 protein. The data hold about 320,000 distinct CDR3 sequences, with 4% to 5.5% observed a single time. The CDR3 runs to 13 residues. The germline gives CDR1 MNHEY, CDR2 SVGEGT. The V end was cut by 5 bases, the J end by 4 bases, with 9 bases between. The V and J genes are TRBV6-2 or TRBV6-3 and TRBJ1-5; D uncertain. The source was PBMCs, collected 15 days after the yellow fever booster vaccination. This receptor was obtained from a man aged 18 to 35 who received the YFV17D yellow fever vaccine. The CDR3 protein is CASSPPPNQPQHF. The CDR3 region has the DNA TGTGCCAGCAGTCCGCCCCCGAATCAGCCCCAGCATTTT.